The present T cell receptor (beta chain) was sequenced within a study of blood T cell repertoires in COVID-19. About the study: COVID-19 samples collected from the United States, Italy and Spain covered acute and convalescent phases. The analysed material was cDNA or gDNA that came from T cells, B-cell-depleted T cells, or PBMCs.

The length of the CDR3 is 14 residues. With 2 bases removed from V and 0 bases from J, the gap between germline ends came to 8 bases. Germline CDR1 reads SGHTA; CDR2 reads FQGNSA. Authors' methods: For nucleated cells, counts were estimated from reference gene primer amplification. TCRdb's table, derived via immunoSEQ multiplex PCR, lists solely in-frame clones and lacks some. Clonal size and the V and J genes are those of that table, whereas D and trimming came from the DNA. Of more than 150,000 clones in the sample, approximately 88% were seen once. The TCR sequence derives from a man aged 40-50 years with acute or convalescent COVID-19. Sequencing was carried out using peripheral blood. The chain uses TRBV7-2 and TRBJ2-7; D is undetermined. The CDR3 region has the DNA TGTGCCAGCAGCTTAATCCCCAGCTCCTACGAGCAGTACTTC. Residues: CASSLIPSSYEQYF.